A single sample is the source of the 7 T cell receptor beta chains below, sequenced in a study of Ad26.COV2.S vaccination and SARS-CoV-2 variants. Regarding treatment: about 20 received Ad26.COV2.S at low or high dose, single or two shots; several received placebo; per-sample allocation not given. Sampling happened 63 days after the first vaccine or placebo injection. Libraries were prepared by immunoSEQ multiplex PCR; TCRdb keeps only in-frame clonotypes and omits some of them. The table includes under 550,000 clones, 88% detected once. Sample: peripheral blood, taken in a trial of Ad26.COV2.S vaccine versus placebo. All receptors derive from a person aged 18 to 65 who received the Ad26.COV2.S COVID-19 vaccine or a placebo.

The chain carries TRBV27 and TRBJ2-7; 10 bases fit TRBD1. After removal of 4 bases from V and 6 bases from J, the junction contained 9 bases not matched to a gene. Per the germline V gene, CDR1 is MNHEY and CDR2 is SMNVEV (reference sequence). This CDR3 region has 15 residues. The CDR3 region is CASSSGQGGLLEQYF. The CDR3 nucleotides are TGTGCCAGCAGTTCCGGACAGGGGGGCCTCCTCGAGCAGTACTTC.

This clone was counted a single time. J is TRBJ1-2 and V is TRBV4-3; D unresolved. V gave up 1 base and J gave up 4 bases, with 16 bases separating them. This CDR3 spans 16 amino acids. Germline-derived CDR1 and CDR2 are LGHNA and YSLEER. The CDR3 sequence is CASSQGGRPSPYGYTF. Here the CDR3 DNA reads TGCGCCAGCAGCCAAGGGGGTCGCCCAAGCCCCTATGGCTACACCTTC.

The V gene is TRBV3-1 (or the pseudogene TRBV3-2), the J gene TRBJ1-4; weak D call: TRBD1 (5 bases). CDR1 is LGHDT and CDR2 is YNNKEL in the germline V gene (reference sequence). The CDR3 runs to 15 residues. Between the trimmed V and J ends, which lost 0 bases and 8 bases, there was a span of 13 bases. In DNA form, the CDR3 reads TGTGCCAGCAGCCAAGATCGGGACGGATTCGAAAAACTGTTTTTT. Protein sequence: CASSQDRDGFEKLFF.

The chain joins TRBV2 to TRBJ2-3, with a tentative D call TRBD2 (6 bases). The V end was cut by 5 bases, the J end by 2 bases, with 17 bases between. CDR1 and CDR2 (germline): SNHLY, FYNNEI. This CDR3 has 16 amino acids. The CDR3 DNA reads as TGTGCCAGCAGTTCCTTTGGCGGGGAGAACACAGATACGCAGTATTTT. As protein: CASSSFGGENTDTQYF.

This clone has only a few counts. The chain couples TRBV9 to TRBJ2-7, with D perhaps TRBD2 (6 bases). Deletions cut 3 bases from V and 2 bases from J, with 12 bases between. Germline values: CDR1 SGDLS, CDR2 YYNGEE. The CDR3 is made up of 14 amino acids. This chain's CDR3 is CASSGRDGPYEQYF. The DNA of the CDR3 is TGTGCCAGCAGCGGGCGGGACGGCCCCTACGAGCAGTACTTC.

This chain uses TRBV7-8 with TRBJ2-4, with D uncertain. The V gene's germline CDR1 is SGHVS and CDR2 FQNEAQ. V dropped 1 base and J dropped 0 bases, with 16 bases sitting between them. This CDR3 is built from 18 residues. CDR3 nucleotides: TGTGCCAGCAGCTTAGTCCCTGGGCCACTTGGAGCCAAAAACATTCAGTACTTC. Amino acid sequence: CASSLVPGPLGAKNIQYF.

On this clone: Different DNA sequences within this sample yield the same CDR3. This chain joins TRBV6-4 and TRBJ2-3, with D perhaps matching TRBD1 (6 bases). CDR1 is MRHNA and CDR2 is SNTAGT in the germline V gene. This CDR3 is built from 14 residues. The V and J ends lost 2 bases and 2 bases respectively, with 8 bases between them. The CDR3 DNA reads TGTGCCAGCAGTGACGGGGGCTCCACAGATACGCAGTATTTT. This gives the protein CASSDGGSTDTQYF.